This TCR beta chain stems from a study of blood T cells in healthy people across ages. This CDR3 spans 14 amino acids. Trimming shortened V by 5 bases and J by 0 bases, and 8 bases separated the two germline ends. For the second PCR, which ran for about 6 to 11 cycles, a sample-barcoded 5' primer and a J-beta primer mix were used. TCRdb re-called the 5' RACE reads with MiXCR, one entry per CDR3 protein. The sample consists of fewer than 750,000 distinct CDR3 sequences, approximately 52% of them appearing once. PBMCs numbering at least 6.5 million were isolated per sample. The amount of total RNA extracted per sample was at least 5.5 micrograms.

The TCR originated in a woman older than 75 in good health. J is TRBJ2-4 and V is TRBV12-3 or TRBV12-4, with unresolved D. Sequencing used blood. CDR3: CASSLTIAKNIQYF. Written as DNA, the CDR3 is TGTGCCAGCAGTCTCACTATAGCCAAAAACATTCAGTACTTC.